Below, 23 T cell receptor beta chains from the same sample are listed, as sequenced in a study of identical twins (dated by TCRdb to about 2016). Library method: 5' RACE. TCRdb names Illumina HiSeq 2000 as the instrument used. TCRdb redid the processing of the public reads, applying fastp at Q25 and MiXCR, and retained in-frame beta chains. When rows share a CDR3 protein, they turn into one entry using the most common DNA and genes. The sample table lists more than 400,000 distinct CDR3 sequences, 15% of them with a count of one. The ten biggest clones cover around 0.48% of the sample. This sample was shared with a second study, whose subject was yellow fever vaccine responses in identical twins.

Sequencing was done on a sample of CD4+ T cells sorted from blood. The origin of the receptors is a woman aged 18-35 years in good health.

This clonotype was seen more than once but under ten times. The chain combines TRBV5-1 with TRBJ2-5; 7 bases are a match to TRBD2. With V trimmed by 0 bases and J by 3 bases, 8 bases remained unmatched. The CDR3 loop spans 16 amino acids. Looked up from germline, CDR1 is SGHRS and CDR2 is YFSETQ. CDR3 protein: CASSLGAGMSEETQYF. CDR3 nucleotides: TGCGCCAGCAGCTTGGGAGCGGGGATGTCAGAAGAGACCCAGTACTTC. The full variable domain, its missing parts supplied by reference TRBV5-1 and TRBJ2-5, is KAGVTQTPRYLIKTRGQQVTLSCSPISGHRSVSWYQQTPGQGLQFLFEYFSETQRNKGNFPGRFSGRQFSNSRSEMNVSTLELGDSALYLCASSLGAGMSEETQYFGPGTRLLVL.

This clonotype was seen only a few times. The chain combines TRBV20-1 with TRBJ2-3, with D hard to call. V gave up 6 bases and J gave up 6 bases, with 13 bases separating them. CDR3 length: 12 residues. Germline values: CDR1 DFQATT, CDR2 SNEGSKA (reference sequence). The CDR3 DNA reads as TGCAGTGCAGCCCAGCTTACGGATACGCAGTATTTT. This sequence encodes CSAAQLTDTQYF.

The CDR3 region is CASSLGGEWTGELFF. The CDR3 nucleotides are TGTGCCAGCAGCTTGGGGGGTGAATGGACCGGGGAGCTGTTTTTT. This chain joins TRBV14 and TRBJ2-2; tentative D call: TRBD2 (6 bases). The ends were cut back, 5 bases at V and 5 bases at J, with 15 bases in the middle. The CDR3 covers 15 residues. Per germline, CDR1 SGHDN and CDR2 FVKESK.

This clonotype occurred a few times. The gene calls are TRBV5-1 and TRBJ1-2; D gene ambiguous. There are 14 residues in the CDR3. V lost 0 bases and J 3 bases, leaving 9 bases between the germline ends. Germline CDR1 reads SGHRS; CDR2 reads YFSETQ. CDR3 sequence: CASSLEVADYGYTF. Written as DNA, the CDR3 is TGCGCCAGCAGCTTGGAGGTCGCGGACTATGGCTACACCTTC.

This clonotype was seen ten or more times. J is TRBJ1-5 and V is TRBV6-1; the D is unclear. The CDR3 sequence is 14 residues long. Germline V gene lookup returns CDR1 MNHNS and CDR2 SASEGT. V was pared by 6 bases and J by 0 bases, with 9 bases between. CDR3 region: CASRVKSSNQPQHF. Written as DNA, the CDR3 is TGTGCCAGCAGGGTTAAGAGTAGCAATCAGCCCCAGCATTTT.

This clonotype was seen only a few times. J is TRBJ2-1 and V is TRBV5-6, with TRBD2 matching 10 bases. With V trimmed by 4 bases and J by 9 bases, 7 bases remained unmatched. CDR1 is SGHDT, CDR2 YYEEEE, per germline. The CDR3 covers 14 residues. CDR3 sequence: CASSPGLAEVEQFF. The CDR3, as DNA: TGTGCCAGCAGCCCTGGACTAGCGGAGGTTGAGCAGTTCTTC.

Only a few counts were recorded for this clonotype. The V call is TRBV10-3, the J call TRBJ1-2; D is undetermined. This CDR3 region has 14 residues. V was shortened by 0 bases and J by 8 bases, with 13 bases between the two germline ends. Germline-derived CDR1 and CDR2 are ENHRY and SYGVKD. The CDR3 region is CAISESSQSSGYTF. In DNA, the CDR3 is TGTGCCATCAGTGAGTCGAGTCAGTCGTCGGGCTACACCTTC.

The chain carries TRBV2 and TRBJ2-3, with a tentative D call TRBD2 (5 bases). The V end was cut by 4 bases, the J end by 2 bases, with 10 bases between. The germline CDR1 and CDR2 sequences are SNHLY and FYNNEI. The CDR3 is made up of 14 amino acids. Written as DNA, the CDR3 is TGTGCCAGCAGTGTGACGGGAAACACAGATACGCAGTATTTT. Encoded protein: CASSVTGNTDTQYF.

This clonotype was observed a handful of times. The chain carries TRBV18 and TRBJ2-7; D possibly corresponds to TRBD2 (5 bases). V was trimmed by 5 bases and J by 0 bases, leaving 14 bases between them. CDR1 is KGHSH and CDR2 is LQKENI in the germline V gene. This CDR3 is 15 amino acids long. The CDR3 DNA is TGTGCCAGCTCATCCTCCGGGGTAAGCTCCTACGAGCAGTACTTC. Protein: CASSSSGVSSYEQYF.

The chain uses TRBV20-1 and TRBJ2-1, with 11 bases identical to TRBD2. Per the germline V gene, CDR1 is DFQATT and CDR2 is SNEGSKA (reference sequence). Trimming at V came to 1 base and at J to 6 bases, leaving 5 bases not matched to a gene. This CDR3 contains 15 residues. CDR3 protein: CSARVAGGRGNEQFF. In nucleotides, the CDR3 is TGCAGTGCTAGAGTAGCGGGGGGGCGTGGCAATGAGCAGTTCTTC.

This clonotype was detected ten times or more. The chain employs TRBV24-1 and TRBJ2-5; D is ambiguous. Trimming pared 9 bases from V and 1 base from J, leaving 8 bases between. The germline V gene has CDR1 KGHDR and CDR2 SFDVKD. This CDR3 has 12 amino acids. Written as DNA, the CDR3 is TGTGCCACCGAGGTCGGCCAAGAGACCCAGTACTTC. Translation: CATEVGQETQYF.

The sample holds many counts of this clonotype. The chain carries TRBV6-4 and TRBJ1-1, with D uncertain. V was clipped by 5 bases and J by 4 bases, with 11 bases between them. Germline V gene data show CDR1 as MRHNA and CDR2 as SNTAGT. There are 13 residues in the CDR3. The CDR3 sequence: CASSTRSGTEAFF. The CDR3 DNA is TGTGCCAGCAGTACAAGATCTGGCACTGAAGCTTTCTTT.

This clonotype was detected only a few times. This rearrangement joins TRBV18 to TRBJ1-2; TRBD1 might be the D (5 bases). Trimming shortened V by 1 base and J by 0 bases, and 9 bases separated the two germline ends. Germline values: CDR1 KGHSH, CDR2 LQKENI. The CDR3 runs 15 residues. CDR3 sequence: CASSPLQGANYGYTF. The DNA of the CDR3 is TGTGCCAGCTCACCACTTCAGGGTGCTAACTATGGCTACACCTTC.

V is TRBV12-3 or TRBV12-4 and J is TRBJ1-3; D is possibly TRBD1 (6 bases). The CDR3 runs 16 residues. Trimming cost V 2 bases and J 2 bases, with 13 bases left between them. The CDR3 sequence: CASSLTGRSTGNTIYF. CDR3 in DNA: TGTGCCAGCAGTTTAACAGGGCGATCCACTGGAAACACCATATATTTT.

This clonotype was observed at least ten times. The rearrangement uses TRBV24-1 and TRBJ2-2; possibly TRBD2 for D (5 bases). V was trimmed by 9 bases and J by 1 base, leaving 5 bases between them. CDR1 and CDR2 (germline): KGHDR, SFDVKD. CDR3 length: 12 amino acids. The CDR3 DNA follows: TGTGCCACCGGAGGGAACACCGGGGAGCTGTTTTTT. This encodes CATGGNTGELFF.

This clonotype was detected only a few times. The chain has TRBV10-3 and TRBJ2-1; D perhaps matches TRBD2 (6 bases). Germline CDR1 and CDR2: ENHRY and SYGVKD. The V and J ends lost 10 bases and 10 bases respectively, with 20 bases between them. There are 13 residues in the CDR3. The CDR3 region has the DNA TGTGCCACCACTAGCACCCCCTCGGGCGAGCAGTTCTTC. Its protein is CATTSTPSGEQFF.

This clonotype was counted a few times. CDR3 in DNA: TGTGCCAGCAGCCCTCCTGACGGCAATGAGCAGTTCTTC. Residues: CASSPPDGNEQFF. J is TRBJ2-1 and V is TRBV7-8; no clear D. Germline V gene lookup returns CDR1 SGHVS and CDR2 FQNEAQ. The CDR3 runs 13 residues. Deletions cut 5 bases from V and 6 bases from J, with 11 bases between.

There are a few counts of this clonotype. The chain uses TRBV4-2 and TRBJ2-2; 9 nucleotides align to TRBD1. J gave up 4 bases and V 0 bases, and 9 bases lay outside the gene matches. CDR1 and CDR2 from the germline V gene are LGHNA and YNFKEQ. The CDR3 totals 18 residues. The CDR3 DNA sequence: TGTGCCAGCAGCCAAGATCCAGGACAGGGGATTATCACCGGGGAGCTGTTTTTT. It codes for CASSQDPGQGIITGELFF.

The rearrangement uses TRBV10-3 and TRBJ2-6; 7 nucleotides match TRBD1. CDR1 and CDR2 (germline): ENHRY, SYGVKD. The CDR3 has 18 residues. V was pared by 5 bases and J by 1 base, with 11 bases of the junction left unmatched. The CDR3 protein is CAISQYRGQRSGANVLTF. The DNA of the CDR3 is TGTGCCATCAGTCAATATCGGGGACAGAGATCTGGGGCCAACGTCCTGACTTTC.

This clonotype came up a few times. This sequence joins TRBV20-1 and TRBJ2-3; 8 bases match TRBD2. The CDR3 runs 14 residues. Germline V lookup: CDR1 DFQATT, CDR2 SNEGSKA (reference sequence). V was clipped by 0 bases and J by 8 bases; unmatched bases: 7. CDR3 sequence: CSARDWLAGVTQYF. CDR3 DNA sequence: TGCAGTGCTAGAGATTGGCTAGCGGGTGTTACGCAGTATTTT.

This clonotype was seen a few times. This chain joins TRBV24-1 and TRBJ2-3, with D tentatively TRBD2 (6 bases). Per germline, CDR1 KGHDR and CDR2 SFDVKD. The CDR3 spans 12 residues. V was clipped by 8 bases and J by 6 bases, with 11 bases between them. The chain's CDR3 is CATTGREDTQYF. The CDR3 bases are TGTGCCACCACCGGCCGGGAGGATACGCAGTATTTT.

The chain employs TRBV20-1 and TRBJ2-7; D perhaps matches TRBD2 (5 bases). Germline CDR1 reads DFQATT; CDR2 reads SNEGSKA (reference sequence). The germline V and J ends were trimmed by 2 bases and 5 bases, with 19 bases remaining between them. The CDR3 has 15 amino acids. Written as DNA, the CDR3 is TGCAGTGCTAGACCTCCGGGGTTAGTCCCCAACGAGCAGTACTTC. It specifies CSARPPGLVPNEQYF.

This clonotype was observed a single time. CDR3 coding DNA: TGCAGCGTTGGGGGGTTGCGGTATGGCTACACCTTC. Amino acids: CSVGGLRYGYTF. The chain is built from TRBV29-1 and TRBJ1-2, with D possibly TRBD1 on 5 matching bases. Germline-derived CDR1 and CDR2 are SQVTM and ANQGSEA. V was trimmed by 4 bases and J by 5 bases, leaving 11 bases between them. CDR3 length: 12 amino acids.